The source of this T cell receptor beta chain is a study of blood T cell repertoires in COVID-19. Whole-study context: The United States, Italy and Spain provided the acute and convalescent COVID-19 samples. The cDNA or gDNA used as material had been derived from T cells, B-cell-depleted T cells, or PBMCs.

CDR1 and CDR2 (germline): LGHDT, YNNKEL (reference sequence). The CDR3 is 14 amino acids. Trimming cost V 2 bases and J 6 bases, with 13 bases left between them. The authors' processing: Amplification from reference gene primers served as the basis for estimated nucleated cell counts. Using immunoSEQ multiplex PCR, the repertoire was profiled, and TCRdb retains in-frame clones only, with some absent. V and J calls and clone size are copied from that table; D and trimming were computed from the DNA. Among 250,000 to 300,000 clones, around 88% were seen once, and the ten largest hold 6.9%. The source is a woman in her twenties or thirties who had recovered from COVID-19. This chain connects TRBV3-1 (or the pseudogene TRBV3-2) to TRBJ1-1; D is ambiguous. Source material: peripheral blood. The CDR3 DNA is TGTGCCAGCAGCCAAACCGGATCGAGGGCTGAAGCTTTCTTT. This codes for CASSQTGSRAEAFF.